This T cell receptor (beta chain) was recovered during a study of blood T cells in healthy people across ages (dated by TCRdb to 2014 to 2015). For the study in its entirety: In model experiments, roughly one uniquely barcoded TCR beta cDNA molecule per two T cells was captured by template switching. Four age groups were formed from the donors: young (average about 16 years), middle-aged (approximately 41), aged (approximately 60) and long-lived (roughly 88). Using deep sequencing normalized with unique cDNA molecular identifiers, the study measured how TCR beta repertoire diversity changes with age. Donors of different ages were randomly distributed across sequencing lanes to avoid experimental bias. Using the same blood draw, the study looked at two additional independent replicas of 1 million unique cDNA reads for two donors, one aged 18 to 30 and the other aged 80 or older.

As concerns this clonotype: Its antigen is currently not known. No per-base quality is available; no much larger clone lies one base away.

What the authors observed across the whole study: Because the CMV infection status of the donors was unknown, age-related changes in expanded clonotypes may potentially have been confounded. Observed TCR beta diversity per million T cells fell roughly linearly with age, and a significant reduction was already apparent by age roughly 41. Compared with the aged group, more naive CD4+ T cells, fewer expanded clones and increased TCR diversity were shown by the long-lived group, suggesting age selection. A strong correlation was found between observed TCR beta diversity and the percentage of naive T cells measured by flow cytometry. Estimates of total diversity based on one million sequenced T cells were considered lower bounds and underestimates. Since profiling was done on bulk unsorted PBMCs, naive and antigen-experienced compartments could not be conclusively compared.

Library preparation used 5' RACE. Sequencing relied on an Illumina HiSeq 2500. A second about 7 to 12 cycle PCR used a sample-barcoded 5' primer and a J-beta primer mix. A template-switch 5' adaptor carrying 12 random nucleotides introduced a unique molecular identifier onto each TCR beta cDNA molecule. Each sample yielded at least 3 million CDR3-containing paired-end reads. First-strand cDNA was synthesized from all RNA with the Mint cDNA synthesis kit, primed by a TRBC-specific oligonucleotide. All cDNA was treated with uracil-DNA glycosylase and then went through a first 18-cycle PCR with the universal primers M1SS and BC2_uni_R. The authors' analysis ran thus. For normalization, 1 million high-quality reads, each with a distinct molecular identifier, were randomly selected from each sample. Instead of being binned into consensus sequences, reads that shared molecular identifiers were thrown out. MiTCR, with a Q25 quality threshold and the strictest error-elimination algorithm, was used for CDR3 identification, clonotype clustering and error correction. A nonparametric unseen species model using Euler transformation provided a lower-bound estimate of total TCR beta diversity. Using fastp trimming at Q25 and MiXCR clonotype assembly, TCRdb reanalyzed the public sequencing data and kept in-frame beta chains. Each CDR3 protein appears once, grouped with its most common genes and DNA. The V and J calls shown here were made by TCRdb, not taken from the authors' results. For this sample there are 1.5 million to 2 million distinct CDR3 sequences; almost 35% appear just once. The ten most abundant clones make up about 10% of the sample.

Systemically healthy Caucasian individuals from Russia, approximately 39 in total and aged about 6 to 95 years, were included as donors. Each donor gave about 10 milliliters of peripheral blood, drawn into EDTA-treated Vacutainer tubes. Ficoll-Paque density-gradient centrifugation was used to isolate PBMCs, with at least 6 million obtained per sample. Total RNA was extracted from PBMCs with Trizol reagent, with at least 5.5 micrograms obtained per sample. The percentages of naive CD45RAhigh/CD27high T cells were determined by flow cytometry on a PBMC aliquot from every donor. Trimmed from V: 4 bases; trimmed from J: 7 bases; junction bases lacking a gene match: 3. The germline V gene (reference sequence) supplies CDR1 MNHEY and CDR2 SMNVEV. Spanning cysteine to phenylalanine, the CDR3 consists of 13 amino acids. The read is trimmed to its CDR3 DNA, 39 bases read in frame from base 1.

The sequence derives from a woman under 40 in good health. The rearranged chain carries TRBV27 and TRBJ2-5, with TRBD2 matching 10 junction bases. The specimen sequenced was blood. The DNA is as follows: TGTGCCAGCAGTTCTCGACTAGCGGGGACCCAGTACTTC. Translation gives CASSSRLAGTQYF.